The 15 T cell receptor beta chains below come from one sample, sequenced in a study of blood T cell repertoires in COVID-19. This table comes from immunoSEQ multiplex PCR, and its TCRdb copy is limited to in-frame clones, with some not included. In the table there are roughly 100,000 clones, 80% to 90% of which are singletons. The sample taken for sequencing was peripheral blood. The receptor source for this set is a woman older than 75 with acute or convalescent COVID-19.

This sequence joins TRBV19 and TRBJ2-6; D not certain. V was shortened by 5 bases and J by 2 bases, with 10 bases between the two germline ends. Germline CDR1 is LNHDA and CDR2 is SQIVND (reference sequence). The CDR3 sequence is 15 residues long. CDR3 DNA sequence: TGTGCCAGTAGTGTCCGCCAGGCTGGGGCCAACGTCCTGACTTTC. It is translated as CASSVRQAGANVLTF.

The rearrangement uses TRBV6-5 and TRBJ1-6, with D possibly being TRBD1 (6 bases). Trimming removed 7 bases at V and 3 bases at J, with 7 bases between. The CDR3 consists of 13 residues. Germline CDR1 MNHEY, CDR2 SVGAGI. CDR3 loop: CASTDSYNSPLHF. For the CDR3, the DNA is TGTGCCAGCACGGACAGCTATAATTCACCCCTCCACTTT.

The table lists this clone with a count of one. The CDR3 loop reads CASRGQGASYEQYF. CDR3 nucleotides: TGCGCCAGCAGGGGGCAGGGCGCCTCCTACGAGCAGTACTTC. V and J are TRBV5-1 and TRBJ2-7; a possible D gene is TRBD1 (5 bases). Trimming pared 5 bases from V and 0 bases from J, leaving 12 bases between. Per germline, CDR1 SGHRS and CDR2 YFSETQ. This CDR3 is built from 14 residues.

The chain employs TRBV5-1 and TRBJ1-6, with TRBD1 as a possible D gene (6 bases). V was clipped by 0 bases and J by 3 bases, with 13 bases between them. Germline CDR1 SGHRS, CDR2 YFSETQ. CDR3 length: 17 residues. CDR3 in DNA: TGCGCCAGCAGCTTGGCCGGACAGCCCATCTATAATTCACCCCTCCACTTT. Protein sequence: CASSLAGQPIYNSPLHF.

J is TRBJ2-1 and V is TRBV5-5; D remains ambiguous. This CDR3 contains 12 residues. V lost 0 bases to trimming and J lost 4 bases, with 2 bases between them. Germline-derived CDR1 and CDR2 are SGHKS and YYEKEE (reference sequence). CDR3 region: CASSLVYNEQFF. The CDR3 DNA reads TGTGCCAGCAGCTTGGTATACAATGAGCAGTTCTTC.

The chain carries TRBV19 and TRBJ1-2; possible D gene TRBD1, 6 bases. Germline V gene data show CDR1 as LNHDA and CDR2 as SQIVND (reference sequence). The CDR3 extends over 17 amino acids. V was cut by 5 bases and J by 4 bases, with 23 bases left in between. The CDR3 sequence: CASSPYREPPTIYGYTF. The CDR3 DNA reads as TGTGCCAGTAGTCCGTACAGGGAACCGCCAACTATCTATGGCTACACCTTC.

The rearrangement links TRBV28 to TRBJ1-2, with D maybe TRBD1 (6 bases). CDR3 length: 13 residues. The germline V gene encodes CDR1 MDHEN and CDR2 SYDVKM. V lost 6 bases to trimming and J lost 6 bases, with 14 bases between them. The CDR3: CASRAGTSNGYTF. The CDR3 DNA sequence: TGTGCCAGCAGGGCCGGGACATCCAATGGCTACACCTTC.

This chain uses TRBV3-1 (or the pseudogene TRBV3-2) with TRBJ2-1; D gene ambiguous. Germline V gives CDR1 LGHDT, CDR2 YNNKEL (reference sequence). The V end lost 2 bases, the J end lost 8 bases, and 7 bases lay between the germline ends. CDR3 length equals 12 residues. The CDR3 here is CASSQTKYEQFF. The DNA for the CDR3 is TGTGCCAGCAGCCAAACAAAGTATGAGCAGTTCTTC.

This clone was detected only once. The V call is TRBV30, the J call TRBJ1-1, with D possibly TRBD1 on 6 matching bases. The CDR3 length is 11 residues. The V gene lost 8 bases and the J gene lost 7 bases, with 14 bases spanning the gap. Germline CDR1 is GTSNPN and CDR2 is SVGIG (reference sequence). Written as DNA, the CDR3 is TGTGCCGGCTACAGGGAAGGTGAAGCTTTCTTT. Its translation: CAGYREGEAFF.

The CDR3 protein is CSASYSGQGNSPLHF. CDR3 DNA sequence: TGCAGTGCTAGTTACTCCGGACAGGGGAATTCACCCCTCCACTTT. This chain connects TRBV20-1 to TRBJ1-6, with 9 bases identical to TRBD1. Germline CDR1 reads DFQATT; CDR2 reads SNEGSKA (reference sequence). V was pared by 3 bases and J by 7 bases, with 7 bases of the junction left unmatched. The CDR3 has 15 amino acids.

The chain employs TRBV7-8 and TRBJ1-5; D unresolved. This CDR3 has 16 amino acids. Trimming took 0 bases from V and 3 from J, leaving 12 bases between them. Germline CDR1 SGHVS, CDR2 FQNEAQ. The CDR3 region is CASSLATQSFNQPQHF. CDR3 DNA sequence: TGTGCCAGCAGCTTAGCGACTCAGTCCTTCAATCAGCCCCAGCATTTT.

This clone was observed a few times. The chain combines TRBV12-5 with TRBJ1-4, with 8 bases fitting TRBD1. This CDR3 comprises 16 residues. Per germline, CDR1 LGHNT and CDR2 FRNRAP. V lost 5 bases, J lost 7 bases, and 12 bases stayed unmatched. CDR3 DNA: TGTGCTAGTGGTGTAAAACCGGACAGGGCGGGTGAAAAACTGTTTTTT. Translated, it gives CASGVKPDRAGEKLFF.

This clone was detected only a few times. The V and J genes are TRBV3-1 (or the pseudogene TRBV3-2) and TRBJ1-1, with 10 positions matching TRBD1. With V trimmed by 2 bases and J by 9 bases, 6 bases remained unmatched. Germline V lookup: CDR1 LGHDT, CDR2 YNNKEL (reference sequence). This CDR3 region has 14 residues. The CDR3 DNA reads TGTGCCAGCAGCCAATTCGGACAGGGGGGTAAAGCTTTCTTT. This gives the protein CASSQFGQGGKAFF.

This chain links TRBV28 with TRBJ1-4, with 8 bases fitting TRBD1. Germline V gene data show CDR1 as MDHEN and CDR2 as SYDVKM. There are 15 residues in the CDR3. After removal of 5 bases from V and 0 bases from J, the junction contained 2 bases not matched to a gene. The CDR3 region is CASSLTGATNEKLFF. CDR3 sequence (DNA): TGTGCCAGCAGTCTGACAGGGGCAACTAATGAAAAACTGTTTTTT.

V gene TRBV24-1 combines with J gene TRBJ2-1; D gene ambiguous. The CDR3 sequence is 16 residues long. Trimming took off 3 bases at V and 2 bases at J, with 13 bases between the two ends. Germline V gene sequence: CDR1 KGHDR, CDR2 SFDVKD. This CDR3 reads CATSDPARVAYNEQFF. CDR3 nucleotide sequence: TGTGCCACCAGTGATCCTGCCCGAGTGGCCTACAATGAGCAGTTCTTC.